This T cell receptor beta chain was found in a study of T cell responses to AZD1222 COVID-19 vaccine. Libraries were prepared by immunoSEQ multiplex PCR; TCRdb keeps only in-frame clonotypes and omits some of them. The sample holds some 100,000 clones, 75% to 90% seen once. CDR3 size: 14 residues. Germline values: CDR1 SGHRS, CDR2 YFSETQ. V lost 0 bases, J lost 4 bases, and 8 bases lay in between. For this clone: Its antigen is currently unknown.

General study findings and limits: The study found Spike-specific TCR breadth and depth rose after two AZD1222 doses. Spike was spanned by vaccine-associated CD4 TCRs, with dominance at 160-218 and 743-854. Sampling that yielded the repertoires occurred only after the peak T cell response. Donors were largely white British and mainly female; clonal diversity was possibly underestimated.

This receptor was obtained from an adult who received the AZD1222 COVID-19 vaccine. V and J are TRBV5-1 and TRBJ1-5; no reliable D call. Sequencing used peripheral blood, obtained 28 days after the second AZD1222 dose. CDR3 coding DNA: TGCGCCAGCAGCTTGGGACCGCAGAATCAGCCCCAGCATTTT. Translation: CASSLGPQNQPQHF.